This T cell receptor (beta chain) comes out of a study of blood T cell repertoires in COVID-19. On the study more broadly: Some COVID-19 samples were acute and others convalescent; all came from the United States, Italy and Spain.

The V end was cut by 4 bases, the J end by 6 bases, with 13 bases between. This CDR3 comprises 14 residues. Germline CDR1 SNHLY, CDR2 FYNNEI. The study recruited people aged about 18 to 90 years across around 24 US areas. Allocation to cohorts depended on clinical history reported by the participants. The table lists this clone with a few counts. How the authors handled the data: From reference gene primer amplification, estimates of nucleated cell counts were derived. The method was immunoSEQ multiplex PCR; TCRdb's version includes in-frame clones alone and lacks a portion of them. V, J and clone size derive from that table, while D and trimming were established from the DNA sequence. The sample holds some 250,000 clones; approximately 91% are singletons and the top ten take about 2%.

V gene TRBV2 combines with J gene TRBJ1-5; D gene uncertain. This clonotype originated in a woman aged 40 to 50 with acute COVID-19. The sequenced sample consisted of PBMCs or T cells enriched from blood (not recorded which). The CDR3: CASSARGKGQPQHF. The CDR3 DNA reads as TGTGCCAGCAGTGCGAGAGGGAAGGGTCAGCCCCAGCATTTT. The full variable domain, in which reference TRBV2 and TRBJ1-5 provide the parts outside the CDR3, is EPEVTQTPSHQVTQMGQEVILRCVPISNHLYFYWYRQILGQKVEFLVSFYNNEISEKSEIFDDQFSVERPDGSNFTLKIRSTKLEDSAMYFCASSARGKGQPQHFGDGTRLSIL.